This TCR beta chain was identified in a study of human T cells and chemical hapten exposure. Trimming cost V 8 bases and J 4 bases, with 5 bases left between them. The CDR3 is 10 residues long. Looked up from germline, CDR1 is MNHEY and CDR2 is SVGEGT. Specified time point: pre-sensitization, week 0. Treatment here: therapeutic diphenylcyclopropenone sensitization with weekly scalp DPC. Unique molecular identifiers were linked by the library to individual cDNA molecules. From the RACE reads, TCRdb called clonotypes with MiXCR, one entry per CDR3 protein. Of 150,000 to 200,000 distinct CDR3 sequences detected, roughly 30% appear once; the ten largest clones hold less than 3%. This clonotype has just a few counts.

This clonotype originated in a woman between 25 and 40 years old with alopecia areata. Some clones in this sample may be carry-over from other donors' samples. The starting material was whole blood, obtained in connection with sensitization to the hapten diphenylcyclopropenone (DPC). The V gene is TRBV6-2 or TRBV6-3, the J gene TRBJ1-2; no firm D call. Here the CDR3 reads CASGSYGYTF. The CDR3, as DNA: TGTGCCAGCGGGTCCTATGGCTACACCTTC.